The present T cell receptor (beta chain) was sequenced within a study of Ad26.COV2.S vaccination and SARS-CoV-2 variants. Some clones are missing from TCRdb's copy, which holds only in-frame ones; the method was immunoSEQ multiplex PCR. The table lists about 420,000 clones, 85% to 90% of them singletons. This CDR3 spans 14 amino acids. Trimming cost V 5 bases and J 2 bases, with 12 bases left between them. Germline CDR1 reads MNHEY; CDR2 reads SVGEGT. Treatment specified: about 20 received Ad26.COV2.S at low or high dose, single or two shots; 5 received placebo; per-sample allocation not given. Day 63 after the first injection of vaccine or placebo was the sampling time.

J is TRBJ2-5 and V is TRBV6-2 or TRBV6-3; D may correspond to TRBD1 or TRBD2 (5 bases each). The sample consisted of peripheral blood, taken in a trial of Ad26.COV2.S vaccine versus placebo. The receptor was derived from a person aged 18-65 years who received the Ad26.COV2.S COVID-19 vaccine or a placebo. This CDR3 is CASSHGTAQETQYF. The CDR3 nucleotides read TGTGCCAGCAGTCACGGGACGGCGCAAGAGACCCAGTACTTC.